The clone carrying this T cell receptor (beta chain) showed up just a few times. These data belong to a study of regulatory T cells in long-lasting Graves disease. The trim removed 4 bases at V and 1 base at J, leaving 4 bases unmatched. The germline CDR1 and CDR2 sequences are LNHDA and SQIVND (reference sequence). The CDR3 is 16 residues long. Time point noted: newly diagnosed GD, antithyroid drugs for less than 3 months. PBMC-derived RNA was used for the TCR library. Building the TCR beta libraries relied on iRepertoire HTBI primers, and CDR3 regions underwent Arm-PCR. MiXCR was run by TCRdb on the multiplex PCR reads, yielding one entry per CDR3 protein. The sample lists hundreds of thousands of distinct CDR3 sequences; roughly 16% were seen once. The data were also submitted as part of a second study, on T cells in Graves' hyperthyroidism and ophthalmopathy. In that study: Stable hyperthyroidism: no ophthalmopathy progression over 18 months of follow-up. Also found in blood were most expanded thyroid clonotypes above 0.001.

The chain joins TRBV19 to TRBJ2-5; 12 bases fit TRBD2. The specimen comprised peripheral blood mononuclear cells (PBMCs), sampled at new diagnosis, from a patient treated with antithyroid drugs. The receptor comes from a woman aged 40-60 years with Graves disease. CDR3 in DNA: TGTGCCAGTAGTAACCAACTAGCGGGGGGCCAAGAGACCCAGTACTTC. Protein: CASSNQLAGGQETQYF.